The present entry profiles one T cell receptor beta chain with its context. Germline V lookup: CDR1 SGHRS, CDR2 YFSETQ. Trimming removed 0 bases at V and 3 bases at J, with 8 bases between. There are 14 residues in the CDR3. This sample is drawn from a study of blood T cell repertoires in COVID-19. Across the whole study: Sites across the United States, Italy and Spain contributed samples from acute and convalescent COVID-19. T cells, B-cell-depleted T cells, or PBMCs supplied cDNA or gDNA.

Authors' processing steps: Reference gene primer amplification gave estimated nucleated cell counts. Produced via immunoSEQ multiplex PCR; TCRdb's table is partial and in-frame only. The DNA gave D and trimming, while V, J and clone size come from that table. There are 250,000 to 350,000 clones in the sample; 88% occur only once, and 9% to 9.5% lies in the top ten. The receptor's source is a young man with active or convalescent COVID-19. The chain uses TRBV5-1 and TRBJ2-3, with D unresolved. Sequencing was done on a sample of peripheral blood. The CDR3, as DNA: TGCGCCAGCAGCTTGGTCCTTGTGACAGATACGCAGTATTTT. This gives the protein CASSLVLVTDTQYF.